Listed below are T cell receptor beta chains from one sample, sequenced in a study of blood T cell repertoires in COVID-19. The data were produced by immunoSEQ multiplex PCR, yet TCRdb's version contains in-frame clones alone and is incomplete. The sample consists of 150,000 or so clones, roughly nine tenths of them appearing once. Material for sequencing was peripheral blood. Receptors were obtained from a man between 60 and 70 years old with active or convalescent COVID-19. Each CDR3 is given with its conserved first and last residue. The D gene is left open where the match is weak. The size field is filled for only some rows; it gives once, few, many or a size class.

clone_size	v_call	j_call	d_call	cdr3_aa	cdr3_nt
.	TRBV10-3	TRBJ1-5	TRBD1	CAISGQGEQPQHF	TGTGCCATCAGCGGACAGGGCGAACAGCCCCAGCATTTT
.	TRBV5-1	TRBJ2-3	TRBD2	CASSLETSGSDTQYF	TGCGCCAGCAGCTTGGAGACTAGCGGATCAGATACGCAGTATTTT
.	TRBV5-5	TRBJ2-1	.	CASSLAWSGGNEQFF	TGTGCCAGCAGCTTGGCCTGGTCGGGCGGGAACGAGCAGTTCTTC
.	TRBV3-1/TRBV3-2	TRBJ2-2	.	CASSQDTSTTGELFF	TGTGCCAGCAGCCAAGATACCAGTACCACCGGGGAGCTGTTTTTT
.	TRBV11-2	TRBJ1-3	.	CASSEFAGTGNTIYF	TGTGCCAGCAGCGAATTCGCAGGGACTGGAAACACCATATATTTT
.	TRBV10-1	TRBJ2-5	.	CASSESRAAQETQYF	TGCGCCAGCAGTGAGTCGAGAGCGGCCCAAGAGACCCAGTACTTC
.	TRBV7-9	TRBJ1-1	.	CAAVGIMNTEAFF	TGTGCCGCAGTCGGGATTATGAACACTGAAGCTTTCTTT
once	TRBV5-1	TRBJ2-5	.	CASSWGGEETQYF	TGCGCCAGCAGCTGGGGGGGCGAAGAGACCCAGTACTTC
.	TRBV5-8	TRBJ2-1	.	CASSLSFSRGLAYNEQFF	TGTGCCAGCAGCTTGTCGTTCTCTCGCGGGTTGGCCTACAATGAGCAGTTCTTC
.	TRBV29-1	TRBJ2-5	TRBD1	CSVERVWTGDETQYF	TGCAGCGTTGAAAGGGTTTGGACAGGGGACGAGACCCAGTACTTC
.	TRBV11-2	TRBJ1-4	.	CASSSSSGATNEKLFF	TGTGCCAGCAGCTCGAGTTCCGGGGCAACTAATGAAAAACTGTTTTTT
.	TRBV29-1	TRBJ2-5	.	CSVSVPETQYF	TGCAGCGTTAGCGTTCCAGAGACCCAGTACTTC
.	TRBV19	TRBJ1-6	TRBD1	CASSVRGHDSPLHF	TGTGCCAGTAGTGTCAGGGGGCATGATTCACCCCTCCACTTT
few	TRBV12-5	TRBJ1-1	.	CASGLQDNTEAFF	TGTGCTAGTGGCCTACAGGACAACACTGAAGCTTTCTTT
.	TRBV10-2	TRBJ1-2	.	CASSEAPLSKGYTF	TGCGCCAGCAGTGAGGCTCCCTTAAGCAAGGGCTACACCTTC
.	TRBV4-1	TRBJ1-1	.	CASSQESSRVTEAFF	TGCGCCAGCAGCCAAGAGAGTAGCAGGGTAACTGAAGCTTTCTTT
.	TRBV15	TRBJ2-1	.	CATSRRGSEQFF	TGTGCCACCAGCAGAAGGGGGAGTGAGCAGTTCTTC
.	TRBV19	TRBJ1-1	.	CASMTGGSGGEAFF	TGTGCCAGCATGACCGGGGGGAGTGGAGGGGAAGCTTTCTTT
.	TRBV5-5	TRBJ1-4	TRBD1	CASSPGQGNEKLFF	TGTGCCAGCAGCCCAGGACAGGGTAATGAAAAACTGTTTTTT
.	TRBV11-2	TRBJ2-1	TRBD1	CASSPYRGIYNEQFF	TGTGCCAGCAGCCCTTACAGGGGAATCTACAATGAGCAGTTCTTC
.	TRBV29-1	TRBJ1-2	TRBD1	CSVGQMDYGYTF	TGCAGCGTGGGACAGATGGACTATGGCTACACCTTC
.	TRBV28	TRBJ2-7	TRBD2	CASSSGTNFQYF	TGTGCCAGCAGTTCCGGGACTAATTTTCAGTACTTC